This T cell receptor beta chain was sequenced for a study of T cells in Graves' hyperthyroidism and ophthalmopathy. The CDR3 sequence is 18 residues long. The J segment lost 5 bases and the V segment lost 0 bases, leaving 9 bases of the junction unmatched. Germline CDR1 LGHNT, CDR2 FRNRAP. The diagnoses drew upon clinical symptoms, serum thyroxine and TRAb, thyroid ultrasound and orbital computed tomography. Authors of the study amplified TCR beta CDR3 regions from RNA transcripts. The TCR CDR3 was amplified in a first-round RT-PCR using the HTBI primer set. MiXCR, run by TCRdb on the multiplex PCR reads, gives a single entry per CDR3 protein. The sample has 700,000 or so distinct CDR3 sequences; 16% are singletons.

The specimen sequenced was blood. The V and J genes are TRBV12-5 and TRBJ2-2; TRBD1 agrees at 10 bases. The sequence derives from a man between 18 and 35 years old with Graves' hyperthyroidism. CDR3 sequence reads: CASGLVLTGTGETGELFF. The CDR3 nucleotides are TGTGCTAGTGGTTTGGTTCTTACCGGGACAGGGGAAACCGGGGAGCTGTTTTTT. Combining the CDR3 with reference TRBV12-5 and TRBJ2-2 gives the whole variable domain DARVTQTPRHKVTEMGQEVTMRCQPILGHNTVFWYRQTMMQGLELLAYFRNRAPLDDSGMPKDRFSAEMPDATLATLKIQPSEPRDSAVYFCASGLVLTGTGETGELFFGEGSRLTVL.